This section outlines one T cell receptor (beta chain) sequence together with its context. Its antigen is unidentified. The data originate from a study of siplizumab effects on memory and regulatory T cells. Study observations and caveats: Unstimulated naive T cells seemed to show more diversity than memory cells did, and they also seemed to be among the major contributors to the alloresponse. Siplizumab significantly decreased alloreactive sequences from unstimulated CD4+ memory cells.

Here immunoSEQ multiplex PCR was the method, and the copy in TCRdb shows in-frame clones only, minus some. This sample has more than 85,000 clones, with 92% found just once. Sequenced input: Tregs sorted from blood. This receptor was taken from a human donor in good health.

This CDR3 is CASSLASNQPQHF. The CDR3 nucleotides are TGTGCCAGCAGCTTAGCTAGCAATCAGCCCCAGCATTTT. The chain links TRBV7-2 to TRBJ1-5; D is unclear. The V gene lost 0 bases and the J gene lost 0 bases, with 0 bases spanning the gap. Germline assignment: CDR1 SGHTA and CDR2 FQGNSA. This CDR3 comprises 13 residues.